The 9 T cell receptor beta chains below all came from one sample that was sequenced in a study of blood T cell repertoires in COVID-19. Sequencing used immunoSEQ multiplex PCR; TCRdb keeps in-frame clones, though not all of them. The data contain approximately 500,000 clones, 85% to 90% of them singletons. Sequencing used peripheral blood. The receptors were sampled from a woman in her forties or fifties with COVID-19, enrolled during active disease.

This rearrangement joins TRBV5-1 to TRBJ1-5, with TRBD1 matching over 7 bases. Germline lookup yields CDR1 SGHRS and CDR2 YFSETQ. V trimming: 4 bases; J trimming: 3 bases; junction bases outside the gene matches: 10. This CDR3 contains 16 residues. The CDR3 protein is CASSRGPGQANQPQHF. CDR3 DNA sequence: TGCGCCAGCAGCCGTGGGCCCGGACAGGCCAATCAGCCCCAGCATTTT.

The chain employs TRBV4-2 and TRBJ2-7; a weak D match, TRBD1 (5 bases). This CDR3 comprises 12 residues. Germline-derived CDR1 and CDR2 are LGHNA and YNFKEQ. V was clipped by 0 bases and J by 11 bases, with 11 bases between them. The chain's CDR3 is CASSQDGYRKYF. DNA for the CDR3: TGTGCCAGCAGCCAAGATGGGTACAGGAAGTACTTC.

The chain has TRBV2 and TRBJ1-4, with 8 positions matching TRBD1. CDR1 and CDR2 from the germline V gene are SNHLY and FYNNEI. The CDR3 length is 15 residues. V was pared by 6 bases and J by 7 bases, with 10 bases of the junction left unmatched. The CDR3 spells CASRQQGVGGEKLFF. For the CDR3, the DNA is TGTGCCAGCAGGCAACAGGGGGTCGGGGGTGAAAAACTGTTTTTT.

The rearrangement links TRBV5-1 to TRBJ2-3; TRBD1 is a possible D gene (6 bases). Germline V CDR1 and CDR2: SGHRS, YFSETQ. CDR3 length: 15 residues. Between the trimmed V and J ends, which lost 1 base and 4 bases, there was a span of 13 bases. The CDR3 loop reads CASSLWGPGADTQYF. As DNA, the CDR3 is TGCGCCAGCAGCTTGTGGGGGCCAGGCGCAGATACGCAGTATTTT.

The CDR3 here is CSASVPQAAQHF. The CDR3 nucleotides are TGCAGTGCTAGTGTGCCGCAAGCCGCCCAGCATTTT. The V call is TRBV20-1, the J call TRBJ1-5; D not resolved. Germline V CDR1 and CDR2: DFQATT, SNEGSKA (reference sequence). This CDR3 is 12 amino acids long. Trimming removed 3 bases at V and 11 bases at J, with 14 bases between.

The chain combines TRBV12-3 or TRBV12-4 with TRBJ1-2, with D tentatively TRBD1 (6 bases). The CDR3 consists of 12 residues. The V end lost 5 bases, the J end lost 7 bases, and 11 bases lay between the germline ends. CDR3 loop: CASSTGLGGYTF. Written as DNA, the CDR3 is TGTGCCAGCAGTACAGGGTTAGGTGGCTACACCTTC.

The sample holds one count of this clone. This chain links TRBV9 with TRBJ1-2; 8 bases are a match to TRBD1. The junction had 8 bases not matched to a gene; V was cut back by 0 bases and J by 7 bases. Germline V gene lookup returns CDR1 SGDLS and CDR2 YYNGEE. This CDR3 is 15 amino acids long. CDR3 in DNA: TGTGCCAGCAGCGTAGGCCCAGGGGGCGAATTTGGCTACACCTTC. Translation gives CASSVGPGGEFGYTF.

The chain combines TRBV21-1 with TRBJ1-3. TRBV21-1 is termed a pseudogene. The CDR3 contains 15 residues. Here the CDR3 reads CASTSKLAGGNTIYF. CDR3 DNA: TGTGCCAGCACTAGCAAACTGGCAGGAGGAAACACCATATATTTT.

The genes are TRBV19 and TRBJ2-3; D ambiguous. The CDR3 runs 15 residues. V shed 9 bases and J shed 0 bases, with 16 bases lying between them. Germline-derived CDR1 and CDR2 are LNHDA and SQIVND (reference sequence). The DNA for the CDR3 is TGTGCCAGCCAATCCCAGGTCTCTAGCACAGATACGCAGTATTTT. This sequence encodes CASQSQVSSTDTQYF.